The 17 T cell receptor beta chains presented below share a single source sample, sequenced in a study of naive and memory T cell subsets. The beta constant-region primer was an equimolar mix of two oligonucleotides covering TRBC1 and TRBC2. The ligated cDNA underwent four PCR rounds using SP2 and nested alpha and beta constant-region primers. MiXCR was run by TCRdb on the UMI-ligation and nested PCR reads, yielding one entry per CDR3 protein. The sample carries 20,000 to 25,000 distinct CDR3 sequences, 7% to 10% recorded once. Specimen: central memory CD8+ T cells from blood. These receptors were collected from a human donor in good health.

This clonotype was counted many times. The chain employs TRBV27 and TRBJ2-1; 9 bases agree with TRBD2. Trimming cost V 3 bases and J 7 bases; bases outside gene matches: 7. Germline lookup yields CDR1 MNHEY and CDR2 SMNVEV (reference sequence). The CDR3 runs 15 residues. Written as DNA, the CDR3 is TGTGCCAGCAGTTTTGGGCGGGAGGGAAGAAATGAGCAGTTCTTC. Residues: CASSFGREGRNEQFF.

V is TRBV29-1 and J is TRBJ2-7; 7 nucleotides align to TRBD1. The CDR3 extends over 13 amino acids. J lost 3 bases, V lost 4 bases, and 6 bases had no gene match. Germline V CDR1 and CDR2: SQVTM, ANQGSEA. The CDR3 nucleotides read TGCAGCGTTGCAGGGGGACAAAACTACGAGCAGTACTTC. This sequence encodes CSVAGGQNYEQYF.

This clonotype was seen a few times. This chain's CDR3 is CSVEDLEGNLRYNEQFF. The DNA of the CDR3 is TGCAGCGTTGAAGATCTGGAAGGCAACTTGAGGTACAATGAGCAGTTCTTC. The chain has TRBV29-1 and TRBJ2-1; D gene uncertain. V shed 0 bases and J shed 4 bases, with 19 bases lying between them. Germline loops: CDR1 SQVTM, CDR2 ANQGSEA. CDR3 length equals 17 residues.

J is TRBJ2-5 and V is TRBV7-8, with 10 positions matching TRBD1. The CDR3 totals 15 residues. V shed 2 bases, J shed 7 bases, and the junction held 7 bases outside the gene matches. The germline V gene has CDR1 SGHVS and CDR2 FQNEAQ. CDR3: CASSLPTGGEGTQYF. In DNA, the CDR3 is TGTGCCAGCAGCTTACCGACAGGGGGCGAGGGGACCCAGTACTTC.

V usage is TRBV5-1 and J usage is TRBJ2-1; the D is unclear. Trimming left V 6 bases short and J 2 bases short, with 15 bases between. Looked up from germline, CDR1 is SGHRS and CDR2 is YFSETQ. The CDR3 runs 15 residues. This CDR3 reads CASKVGPGAYNEQFF. CDR3 bases: TGCGCCAGCAAGGTAGGGCCGGGCGCCTACAATGAGCAGTTCTTC.

This clonotype has a count of ten or more. The chain carries TRBV28 and TRBJ2-5; D possibly corresponds to TRBD1 (6 bases). The germline V gene encodes CDR1 MDHEN and CDR2 SYDVKM. The CDR3 runs 15 residues. V was clipped by 6 bases and J by 2 bases, with 16 bases between them. The CDR3 spells CASSNRDNPQETQYF. For the CDR3, the DNA is TGTGCCAGCAGCAACCGGGACAATCCACAAGAGACCCAGTACTTC.

V is TRBV9 and J is TRBJ2-4; no reliable D call. This CDR3 spans 13 amino acids. The V and J ends lost 0 bases and 2 bases respectively, with 3 bases between them. Germline CDR1 reads SGDLS; CDR2 reads YYNGEE. CDR3 residues: CASSVGSKNIQYF. The CDR3 DNA follows: TGTGCCAGCAGCGTAGGGTCCAAAAACATTCAGTACTTC.

In this sample, this clonotype turned up many times. The chain recombines TRBV2 with TRBJ1-1; D is unresolved. Germline values: CDR1 SNHLY, CDR2 FYNNEI. The CDR3 covers 13 residues. The ends were cut back, 6 bases at V and 1 base at J, with 9 bases in the middle. The CDR3 coding sequence is TGTGCCAGCAGCTCACACAGGAACACTGAAGCTTTCTTT. It translates to CASSSHRNTEAFF.

This chain joins TRBV7-2 and TRBJ1-1, with unresolved D. The V gene lost 2 bases and the J gene lost 1 base, with 14 bases spanning the gap. Per germline, CDR1 SGHTA and CDR2 FQGNSA. The CDR3 contains 16 residues. The CDR3 nucleotides are TGTGCCAGCAGCTTATCTGGCCTCGGACGGAACACTGAAGCTTTCTTT. Protein: CASSLSGLGRNTEAFF. Filled out from reference TRBV7-2 and TRBJ1-1, the complete variable domain reads GAGVSQSPSNKVTEKGKDVELRCDPISGHTALYWYRQSLGQGLEFLIYFQGNSAPDKSGLPSDRFSAERTGGSVSTLTIQRTQQEDSAVYLCASSLSGLGRNTEAFFGQGTRLTVV.

This clonotype came up a few times. V usage is TRBV6-1 and J usage is TRBJ2-7; 8 nucleotides line up with TRBD1. The CDR3 covers 14 residues. The V segment lost 3 bases and the J segment 4 bases; nucleotides outside the gene matches: 5. Germline assignment: CDR1 MNHNS and CDR2 SASEGT. As DNA, the CDR3 is TGTGCCAGCAGTGAGCTGGGACAGGATTACGAGCAGTACTTC. As protein: CASSELGQDYEQYF.

The sample holds a few counts of this clonotype. This rearrangement joins TRBV6-5 to TRBJ2-4; TRBD1 matches 7 bases. CDR3 length: 18 residues. With V trimmed by 5 bases and J by 3 bases, 16 bases remained unmatched. CDR1 is MNHEY and CDR2 is SVGAGI in the germline V gene. CDR3 coding DNA: TGTGCCAGCAGTCTATCCTCTTGGGGGACAGACGACAAAAACATTCAGTACTTC. This gives the protein CASSLSSWGTDDKNIQYF.

V is TRBV19 and J is TRBJ1-2; 7 nucleotides match TRBD1. Per the germline V gene, CDR1 is LNHDA and CDR2 is SQIVND (reference sequence). The V and J ends lost 5 bases and 6 bases, in that order; junction bases with no gene match: 3. There are 12 residues in the CDR3. The CDR3 loop reads CASSVGQNGYTF. In DNA, the CDR3 is TGTGCCAGTAGTGTGGGACAGAATGGCTACACCTTC.

This clonotype was counted many times. The chain recombines TRBV28 with TRBJ2-7, with 9 bases lining up with TRBD1. There are 13 residues in the CDR3. Per germline, CDR1 MDHEN and CDR2 SYDVKM. V was clipped by 5 bases and J by 3 bases; unmatched bases: 2. DNA for the CDR3: TGTGCCAGCAGTGGGACAGGGAACTACGAGCAGTACTTC. Translated, it gives CASSGTGNYEQYF.

This clonotype was picked up a small number of times. The rearrangement links TRBV5-6 to TRBJ1-1, with TRBD1 as a possible D gene (5 bases). Germline assignment: CDR1 SGHDT and CDR2 YYEEEE. The CDR3 consists of 13 residues. Between the trimmed V and J ends, which lost 2 bases and 4 bases, there was a span of 9 bases. The chain's CDR3 is CASSFGDSTEAFF. CDR3 bases: TGTGCCAGCAGCTTCGGAGACAGCACTGAAGCTTTCTTT. The whole variable domain, remainder taken from reference TRBV5-6 and TRBJ1-1, is DAGVTQSPTHLIKTRGQQVTLRCSPKSGHDTVSWYQQALGQGPQFIFQYYEEEERQRGNFPDRFSGHQFPNYSSELNVNALLLGDSALYLCASSFGDSTEAFFGQGTRLTVV.

This clonotype was seen many times. The chain employs TRBV4-2 and TRBJ2-7, with TRBD1 identical over 10 bases. V trimming: 0 bases; J trimming: 5 bases; junction bases outside the gene matches: 7. Germline V CDR1 and CDR2: LGHNA, YNFKEQ. This CDR3 has 16 residues. In nucleotides, the CDR3 is TGTGCCAGCAGCCAAGATGGGACAGGGGAGGGACACGAGCAGTACTTC. Protein: CASSQDGTGEGHEQYF.

This clonotype was seen many times. V and J are TRBV7-6 and TRBJ2-3; D assignment may be TRBD1 or TRBD2 (5 bases each). Trimming took 5 bases from V and 4 from J, leaving 7 bases between them. Germline V gene sequence: CDR1 SGHVS, CDR2 FNYEAQ. The CDR3 covers 12 residues. CDR3 region: CASSQGADTQYF. The CDR3 DNA reads TGTGCCAGCAGCCAGGGAGCAGATACGCAGTATTTT.

The CDR3 spells CASSLPLVGDRLGWGEQYF. The DNA of the CDR3 is TGTGCCAGCAGTTTGCCCCTAGTAGGGGACAGGTTAGGTTGGGGCGAGCAGTACTTC. The rearrangement joins TRBV28 to TRBJ2-7, with TRBD1 matching 8 bases. Germline CDR1 MDHEN, CDR2 SYDVKM. J was trimmed by 6 bases and V by 3 bases; bases with no gene match: 22. The CDR3 loop spans 19 amino acids.